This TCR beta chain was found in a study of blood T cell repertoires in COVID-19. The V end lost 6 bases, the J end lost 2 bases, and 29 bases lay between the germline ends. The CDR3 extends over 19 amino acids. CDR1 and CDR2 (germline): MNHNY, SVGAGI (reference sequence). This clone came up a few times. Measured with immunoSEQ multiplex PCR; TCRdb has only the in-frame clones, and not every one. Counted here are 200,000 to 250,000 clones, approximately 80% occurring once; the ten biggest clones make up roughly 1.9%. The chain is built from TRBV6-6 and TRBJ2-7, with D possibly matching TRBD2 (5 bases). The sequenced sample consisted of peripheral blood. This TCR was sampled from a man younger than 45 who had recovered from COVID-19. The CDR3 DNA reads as TGTGCCAGCAGCTCAATGCTTCTTTCACGGGGTAACCTTCCCTACGAGCAGTACTTC. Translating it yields CASSSMLLSRGNLPYEQYF.